The 15 T cell receptor beta chains below come from one sample, sequenced in a study of T cell repertoires in cytomegalovirus infection. No antigen has been identified for these receptors. TCRdb analysed the reads with MiXCR anew, one entry per CDR3 protein. This table has 700,000 to 900,000 distinct CDR3 sequences, just under 30% appearing once. The material was cultured CD8+ T cells from PBMCs, obtained from culture after CMV antigen stimulation. These receptors were obtained from a human donor in good health (CMV status not recorded). Some clones in this sample may be carry-over from other donors' samples.

This chain links TRBV12-3 or TRBV12-4 with TRBJ1-4, with D possibly being TRBD1 (6 bases). The CDR3 loop spans 14 amino acids. The V and J ends lost 10 bases and 8 bases respectively, with 20 bases between them. The CDR3 DNA reads TGTGCCATACGGATTAGAGGGGGGGAGGAAAAACTGTTTTTT. Encoded protein: CAIRIRGGEEKLFF.

This clonotype was seen a few times. The rearrangement uses TRBV5-6 and TRBJ2-1; TRBD1 is a possible D gene (6 bases). Trimming removed 5 bases from V and 6 bases from J, with 12 bases in between. Germline V CDR1 and CDR2: SGHDT, YYEEEE. CDR3 length equals 13 residues. CDR3 in DNA: TGTGCCAGCAGTATCGGGACACCCAATGAGCAGTTCTTC. Translated, it gives CASSIGTPNEQFF. Together with reference TRBV5-6 and TRBJ2-1, the CDR3 gives the full variable domain: DAGVTQSPTHLIKTRGQQVTLRCSPKSGHDTVSWYQQALGQGPQFIFQYYEEEERQRGNFPDRFSGHQFPNYSSELNVNALLLGDSALYLCASSIGTPNEQFFGPGTRLTVL.

V usage is TRBV18 and J usage is TRBJ2-2; 10 bases align to TRBD1. V gave up 3 bases and J gave up 3 bases; unmatched junction bases: 7. CDR1 is KGHSH and CDR2 is LQKENI in the germline V gene. The CDR3 consists of 17 residues. CDR3 protein: CASSPTTGQGYTGELFF. Written as DNA, the CDR3 is TGTGCCAGCTCACCGACAACGGGACAGGGGTACACCGGGGAGCTGTTTTTT.

This clonotype was observed a few times. The J gene is TRBJ1-5, the V gene TRBV7-2, with 8 nucleotides matching TRBD1. The CDR3 contains 16 residues. Germline lookup yields CDR1 SGHTA and CDR2 FQGNSA. Trimming cost V 3 bases and J 2 bases; bases outside gene matches: 6. CDR3 nucleotides: TGTGCCAGCAGCTTGGGAGGACAGGGAGGCAATCAGCCCCAGCATTTT. Protein: CASSLGGQGGNQPQHF.

This clonotype was detected only once. The V gene is TRBV6-2 or TRBV6-3, the J gene TRBJ2-2; 8 bases match TRBD1. This CDR3 has 22 residues. Germline V gene sequence: CDR1 MNHEY, CDR2 SVGEGT. V dropped 2 bases and J dropped 0; count of bases not matched to a gene: 20. In DNA form, the CDR3 reads TGTGCCAGCAGTTACACCATCTTTCTATCCGGCTCAGGGGGCGCGAACACCGGGGAGCTGTTTTTT. It specifies CASSYTIFLSGSGGANTGELFF.

This chain links TRBV9 with TRBJ1-2; D is perhaps TRBD1 (5 bases). The germline CDR1 and CDR2 sequences are SGDLS and YYNGEE. This CDR3 contains 15 residues. Between the trimmed V and J ends, which lost 3 bases and 1 base, there was a span of 13 bases. CDR3 nucleotides: TGTGCCAGCAGCGCGGAAGGGACTCTTAACTATGGCTACACCTTC. It is translated as CASSAEGTLNYGYTF.

The sample holds a few counts of this clonotype. The chain has TRBV6-2 or TRBV6-3 and TRBJ1-2; D might be TRBD1 (5 bases). Trimming took 0 bases from V and 4 from J, leaving 12 bases between them. Germline V gene data show CDR1 as MNHEY and CDR2 as SVGEGT. CDR3 length: 15 amino acids. The CDR3 protein is CASSYSIGDGYGYTF. Here the CDR3 DNA reads TGTGCCAGCAGTTACTCGATCGGGGACGGCTATGGCTACACCTTC.

This clonotype occurred many times. This chain connects TRBV19 to TRBJ1-6, with D hard to call. Germline assignment: CDR1 LNHDA and CDR2 SQIVND (reference sequence). The CDR3 runs 19 residues. V was pared by 7 bases and J by 7 bases, with 29 bases between. As DNA, the CDR3 is TGTGCCAGTACCCTTTCTTCCCGGCGACGGACCCAATGGAATTCACCCCTCCACTTT. Amino acid sequence: CASTLSSRRRTQWNSPLHF.

The chain carries TRBV6-1 and TRBJ2-5; unclear D gene. The CDR3 runs 15 residues. Germline-derived CDR1 and CDR2 are MNHNS and SASEGT. V lost 3 bases and J 5 bases, leaving 16 bases between the germline ends. In DNA, the CDR3 is TGTGCCAGCAGTGACCCTCTAGGCTTAGGGGAGACCCAGTACTTC. Translated, it gives CASSDPLGLGETQYF.

This chain links TRBV19 with TRBJ2-2; TRBD2 aligns across 7 bases. The CDR3 has 14 residues. Trimming at V came to 2 bases and at J to 7 bases, leaving 4 bases not matched to a gene. The germline V gene has CDR1 LNHDA and CDR2 SQIVND (reference sequence). This CDR3 is CASSIWEGHGELFF. The CDR3 nucleotides are TGTGCCAGTAGTATATGGGAGGGGCACGGGGAGCTGTTTTTT.

V gene TRBV20-1 combines with J gene TRBJ2-1, with 9 bases fitting TRBD2. The germline V gene has CDR1 DFQATT and CDR2 SNEGSKA (reference sequence). V shed 1 base, J shed 3 bases, and the junction held 4 bases outside the gene matches. There are 15 residues in the CDR3. CDR3 DNA: TGCAGTGCTAGAGTTCTAGCGGGGAACTACAATGAGCAGTTCTTC. This encodes CSARVLAGNYNEQFF.

The chain couples TRBV7-6 to TRBJ2-7, with TRBD1 identical over 9 bases. V was pared by 2 bases and J by 5 bases, with 1 base of the junction left unmatched. This CDR3 comprises 13 residues. Looked up from germline, CDR1 is SGHVS and CDR2 is FNYEAQ. CDR3 DNA sequence: TGTGCCAGCAGCTTAACAGGGGGCAACGAGCAGTACTTC. It encodes CASSLTGGNEQYF.

V is TRBV5-6 and J is TRBJ2-7; 7 bases agree with TRBD2. This CDR3 contains 15 residues. CDR1 and CDR2 from the germline V gene are SGHDT and YYEEEE. The V segment lost 5 bases and the J segment 2 bases; nucleotides outside the gene matches: 10. The CDR3 DNA is TGTGCCAGCAGAAGTGCGGGACTACCACCCTACGAGCAGTACGTC. Translation: CASRSAGLPPYEQYV.

In regard to this clonotype: One base away lies a much larger clone, so this may be a sequencing read error. This sequence joins TRBV7-2 and TRBJ2-3; D not resolved. CDR1 is SGHTA, CDR2 FQGNSA, per germline. The CDR3 length is 14 residues. Trimming left V 4 bases short and J 6 bases short, with 14 bases between. The CDR3 protein is CASSSGSWSDTQYF. The CDR3 DNA is TGTGCCAGCAGCTCCGGATCCTGGTCGGATACGCAGTATTTT.

This clonotype was seen repeatedly, ten times or more. This chain connects TRBV7-9 to TRBJ2-2; D is ambiguous. The ends were cut back, 7 bases at V and 3 bases at J, with 9 bases in the middle. Germline CDR1 is SEHNR and CDR2 is FQNEAQ (reference sequence). The CDR3 loop spans 13 amino acids. The CDR3 coding sequence is TGTGCCAGCATGAATATGGACACCGGGGAGCTGTTTTTT. It codes for CASMNMDTGELFF.